The 30 T cell receptor beta chains in this list originate from one sample, sequenced in a study of spatial heterogeneity in lung cancer. Study observations and caveats: Counts of expanded intratumoral alpha and beta TCRs tracked tumor mutation counts.

In TCRdb, the 5' RACE reads were re-called with MiXCR into one record per CDR3 protein. The sample has 6,900 or so distinct CDR3 sequences, 10% to 15% seen once. The sample's time point: sample taken at primary tumor resection. These receptors have no known antigen. This specimen was lung tumor tissue, taken at surgery. Receptors were obtained from a male donor with early-stage non-small cell lung cancer.

There are many counts of this clonotype. This beta chain is an off-target read within a library intended for alpha chains, so its frequency means little. The V call is TRBV2, the J call TRBJ2-3; 7 bases align to TRBD2. Germline lookup yields CDR1 SNHLY and CDR2 FYNNEI. The CDR3 runs 15 residues. The J segment lost 1 base and the V segment lost 3 bases, leaving 4 bases of the junction unmatched. CDR3 coding DNA: TGTGCCAGCAGTGACGCGGGAGAAGGCACAGATACGCAGTATTTT. Translation: CASSDAGEGTDTQYF.

This clonotype came up many times. With the library built for alpha chains, this beta chain is off target and its frequency is not meaningful. J is TRBJ2-1 and V is TRBV4-3, with no clear D. The V end lost 0 bases, the J end lost 3 bases, and 12 bases lay between the germline ends. Germline assignment: CDR1 LGHNA and CDR2 YSLEER. This CDR3 is built from 16 residues. The CDR3 loop reads CASSQDSSYLYNEQFF. DNA of the CDR3: TGCGCCAGCAGCCAAGATTCTAGTTACCTCTACAATGAGCAGTTCTTC.

The table lists this clonotype with many counts. This beta chain is a stray read from a library made for alpha chains; its abundance is not meaningful. The rearrangement joins TRBV10-3 to TRBJ2-5; 14 bases fit TRBD2. Germline V gene sequence: CDR1 ENHRY, CDR2 SYGVKD. CDR3 length equals 19 residues. Unmatched junction bases numbered 13, after V lost 7 bases and J lost 0 bases. The CDR3 bases are TGTGCCATCACCGGGACTAGCGGGAGCGGGGTCAAGGACCAAGAGACCCAGTACTTC. Its translation: CAITGTSGSGVKDQETQYF.

This clonotype occurred many times. A library prepared for alpha chains yielded this beta chain as an off-target read; its size is of little meaning. The J gene is TRBJ2-1, the V gene TRBV7-2; TRBD2 is a possible D gene (6 bases). Germline CDR1 reads SGHTA; CDR2 reads FQGNSA. V was cut by 1 base and J by 7 bases, with 14 bases left in between. CDR3 size: 15 residues. The CDR3 coding sequence is TGTGCCAGCAGCTTAGGGCTAGCGTGGGGGAATGAGCAGTTCTTC. Its translation: CASSLGLAWGNEQFF.

In the case of this clonotype: Within a library made for alpha chains, this beta chain is off target, and its count is uninformative. The chain carries TRBV27 and TRBJ1-5; D is possibly TRBD1 (5 bases). V dropped 2 bases and J dropped 6 bases, with 17 bases sitting between them. Germline V gene data show CDR1 as MNHEY and CDR2 as SMNVEV (reference sequence). This CDR3 has 16 residues. This chain's CDR3 is CASSLGRGLASQPQHF. The CDR3 DNA sequence: TGTGCCAGCAGTTTAGGTCGGGGGTTAGCAAGTCAGCCCCAGCATTTT.

In its sample, this clonotype was seen many times. This beta chain came through as a stray read in a library set up for alpha chains, and its size says little. The rearrangement uses TRBV4-1 and TRBJ2-1, with 9 bases identical to TRBD2. The V gene's germline CDR1 is MGHRA and CDR2 YSYEKL. V dropped 1 base and J dropped 7; count of bases not matched to a gene: 8. The length of the CDR3 is 16 residues. The DNA for the CDR3 is TGCGCCAGCAGCCAAGGTTCCAGCGGGAGGTGGAATGAGCAGTTCTTC. Amino acid sequence: CASSQGSSGRWNEQFF.

This clonotype came up many times. This beta chain appears as a stray read in a library generated for alpha chains; its size is not informative. V usage is TRBV29-1 and J usage is TRBJ2-1, with D maybe TRBD2 (5 bases). Germline lookup yields CDR1 SQVTM and CDR2 ANQGSEA. The ends were cut back, 4 bases at V and 7 bases at J, with 17 bases in the middle. The CDR3 has 14 amino acids. CDR3 region: CSVVAWGSANEQFF. The CDR3 DNA sequence: TGCAGCGTTGTCGCTTGGGGTAGCGCGAATGAGCAGTTCTTC.

This clonotype is medium-sized in the sample. This beta chain is a stray read from a library made for alpha chains; its abundance is not meaningful. V usage is TRBV5-1 and J usage is TRBJ2-5; 12 nucleotides align to TRBD2. CDR1 is SGHRS and CDR2 is YFSETQ in the germline V gene. The junction had 2 bases not matched to a gene; V was cut back by 4 bases and J by 4 bases. The CDR3 length is 14 residues. CDR3 sequence reads: CASSPGLAGETQYF. The DNA for the CDR3 is TGCGCCAGCAGCCCGGGACTAGCGGGAGAGACCCAGTACTTC.

Many counts were recorded for this clonotype. This beta chain appears as a stray read in a library generated for alpha chains; its size is not informative. This chain connects TRBV6-6 to TRBJ2-1; D call uncertain. Trimming pared 1 base from V and 5 bases from J, leaving 15 bases between. Per the germline V gene, CDR1 is MNHNY and CDR2 is SVGAGI (reference sequence). This CDR3 spans 16 amino acids. As DNA, the CDR3 is TGTGCCAGCAGTTACTTCTCGGGCAGCCCCCACAATGAGCAGTTCTTC. The encoded protein is CASSYFSGSPHNEQFF.

This clonotype was recorded many times. A library prepared for alpha chains yielded this beta chain as an off-target read; its size is of little meaning. The chain links TRBV6-6 to TRBJ2-5; no definite D call. The CDR3 spans 14 residues. Trimming cost V 6 bases and J 4 bases, with 15 bases left between them. CDR1 is MNHNY and CDR2 is SVGAGI in the germline V gene (reference sequence). In DNA form, the CDR3 reads TGTGCCAGCAGGGCGGCGGATATAAGAGAGACCCAGTACTTC. Its translation: CASRAADIRETQYF.

This clonotype was recorded at least ten times. This beta chain is an off-target read within a library intended for alpha chains, so its frequency means little. This sequence joins TRBV20-1 and TRBJ2-2; perhaps TRBD2 as D (5 bases). Trimming pared 3 bases from V and 15 bases from J, leaving 11 bases between. CDR3 length: 10 residues. Germline lookup yields CDR1 DFQATT and CDR2 SNEGSKA (reference sequence). CDR3 residues: CSASVTGVFF. The CDR3 DNA sequence: TGCAGTGCTAGCGTAACCGGGGTGTTTTTT.

On this clonotype itself: This beta chain came through as a stray read in a library set up for alpha chains, and its size says little. The CDR3 protein is CASSLQLGVSEAFF. The DNA of the CDR3 is TGTGCCAGCAGCTTGCAGCTTGGGGTTTCGGAGGCTTTCTTT. The chain uses TRBV7-2 and TRBJ1-1; unclear D gene. This CDR3 has 14 amino acids. CDR1 is SGHTA, CDR2 FQGNSA, per germline. V lost 3 bases to trimming and J lost 11 bases, with 19 bases between them.

At least ten counts were recorded for this clonotype. Since it is a stray read in a library aimed at alpha chains, this beta chain has a size that is not meaningful. The chain employs TRBV29-1 and TRBJ2-6; 7 positions agree with TRBD1. The CDR3 is 13 residues long. Germline CDR1 and CDR2: SQVTM and ANQGSEA. V was clipped by 4 bases and J by 5 bases; unmatched bases: 2. The CDR3 DNA follows: TGCAGCGTTGCGACAGGGAGGGCCAACGTCCTGACTTTC. Encoded protein: CSVATGRANVLTF.

This clonotype was seen repeatedly, ten times or more. This beta chain represents an off-target read in a library built for alpha chains; its size is of limited meaning. V and J are TRBV19 and TRBJ2-7; 9 bases agree with TRBD2. The CDR3 spans 14 residues. Germline V lookup: CDR1 LNHDA, CDR2 SQIVND (reference sequence). The trim removed 3 bases at V and 5 bases at J, leaving 5 bases unmatched. The DNA of the CDR3 is TGTGCCAGTAGTATCGCCCTAGCGGGAAACGAGCAGTACTTC. This translates into CASSIALAGNEQYF.

This clonotype was counted a few times. This beta chain is an off-target read within a library intended for alpha chains, so its frequency means little. The rearrangement joins TRBV29-1 to TRBJ2-7; tentatively, D is TRBD2 (5 bases). The V gene's germline CDR1 is SQVTM and CDR2 ANQGSEA. Trimming took off 0 bases at V and 2 bases at J, with 14 bases between the two ends. This CDR3 is 15 amino acids long. The CDR3 here is CSVEDRERLPYEQYF. The DNA for the CDR3 is TGCAGCGTTGAAGATCGAGAGCGGTTACCCTACGAGCAGTACTTC.

This clonotype was counted ten times or more. This beta chain slipped into a library made for alpha chains as a stray read, so its size is not meaningful. The rearrangement uses TRBV29-1 and TRBJ2-3, with 11 positions matching TRBD2. The V gene end was trimmed by 7 bases and the J gene end by 5 bases; junction bases not matched to a gene: 8. This CDR3 has 14 amino acids. CDR1 and CDR2 (germline): SQVTM, ANQGSEA. The CDR3 DNA is TGCAGCGCCGGAAATAGCGGGAGGGGAGATACGCAGTATTTT. It codes for CSAGNSGRGDTQYF.

For this clonotype: This beta chain is a stray read from a library made for alpha chains; its abundance is not meaningful. The rearrangement links TRBV7-9 to TRBJ2-3, with 10 positions matching TRBD2. Trimming cost V 5 bases and J 5 bases; bases outside gene matches: 10. The germline V gene has CDR1 SEHNR and CDR2 FQNEAQ (reference sequence). The CDR3 has 16 residues. Written as DNA, the CDR3 is TGTGCCAGCAGCCGAGGACTAGCGGACGGAAGAGATACGCAGTATTTT. Its protein product is CASSRGLADGRDTQYF.

About this clonotype: A library prepared for alpha chains yielded this beta chain as an off-target read; its size is of little meaning. The rearrangement joins TRBV6-1 to TRBJ1-1, with D maybe TRBD1 (6 bases). V dropped 6 bases and J dropped 3 bases, with 20 bases sitting between them. The CDR3 totals 16 residues. The germline V gene encodes CDR1 MNHNS and CDR2 SASEGT. Here the CDR3 reads CASSPYRGGVDTEAFF. CDR3 DNA sequence: TGTGCCAGCAGCCCATATCGGGGGGGCGTGGACACTGAAGCTTTCTTT.

On this clonotype: This beta chain was picked up by a library intended for alpha chains and is off target, so its count carries little meaning. J is TRBJ2-7 and V is TRBV28; no clear D gene. CDR3 size: 19 residues. V lost 5 bases, J lost 3 bases, and 29 bases lay in between. Germline values: CDR1 MDHEN, CDR2 SYDVKM. This CDR3 reads CASSHLHLKGRNPHYEQYF. As DNA, the CDR3 is TGTGCCAGCAGTCACCTCCATTTAAAAGGCCGAAACCCGCACTACGAGCAGTACTTC.

This clonotype was observed many times. A library made for alpha chains picked up this beta chain off target, so its size means little. The J gene is TRBJ2-7, the V gene TRBV4-2, with no clear D. The CDR3 spans 12 residues. Germline V lookup: CDR1 LGHNA, CDR2 YNFKEQ. Trimming cost V 0 bases and J 7 bases, with 7 bases left between them. The CDR3 DNA reads TGTGCCAGCAGCCAAGATGGGCGGGAGCAGTACTTC. Amino acids: CASSQDGREQYF.

This clonotype was found many times. This beta chain is an unintended read in a library built for alpha chains; its size means little. The chain combines TRBV27 with TRBJ2-3; D may be TRBD2 (5 bases). V lost 8 bases, J lost 3 bases, and 15 bases lay in between. The CDR3 contains 14 residues. Germline lookup yields CDR1 MNHEY and CDR2 SMNVEV (reference sequence). CDR3 nucleotide sequence: TGTGCCAGCGGAACCGGCGGGTTTACAGATACGCAGTATTTT. Translating gives CASGTGGFTDTQYF.

In its sample, this clonotype ranks as medium-sized. A library prepared for alpha chains yielded this beta chain as an off-target read; its size is of little meaning. This sequence joins TRBV6-2 or TRBV6-3 and TRBJ1-1; D not certain. The germline V and J ends were trimmed by 7 bases and 4 bases, with 10 bases remaining between them. CDR1 and CDR2 from the germline V gene are MNHEY and SVGEGT. This CDR3 is 12 amino acids long. The CDR3 loop reads CASKESRTEAFF. CDR3 nucleotide sequence: TGTGCCAGCAAGGAGAGCCGCACTGAAGCTTTCTTT.

By share, this clonotype ranks as medium-sized. For a library built for alpha chains, this beta chain is a stray read; little rests on its size. V is TRBV12-3 or TRBV12-4 and J is TRBJ2-7; possible D gene TRBD2, 5 bases. With 3 bases removed from V and 2 bases from J, the gap between germline ends came to 11 bases. This CDR3 has 14 residues. The CDR3 loop is CASSLGGRTYEQYF. The CDR3 bases are TGTGCCAGCAGTTTGGGCGGGCGAACCTACGAGCAGTACTTC.

This clonotype was picked up a small number of times. A clone one base away is much larger, so this may be a read error. A library prepared for alpha chains yielded this beta chain as an off-target read; its size is of little meaning. This sequence joins TRBV7-2 and TRBJ2-1, with D perhaps matching TRBD2 (6 bases). CDR1 SGHTA and CDR2 FQGNSA come from the germline V gene. CDR3 size: 12 residues. CDR3 loop: CASSLGRGEQCF. CDR3 nucleotides: TGTGCCAGCAGCCTAGGGCGGGGCGAGCAGTGCTTC.

This clonotype appeared many times. A library prepared for alpha chains yielded this beta chain as an off-target read; its size is of little meaning. The chain combines TRBV7-2 with TRBJ2-7; TRBD2 aligns across 8 bases. Unmatched junction bases numbered 5, after V lost 5 bases and J lost 2 bases. The CDR3 contains 14 residues. Germline V lookup: CDR1 SGHTA, CDR2 FQGNSA. CDR3 protein: CASSPGTRAYEQYF. Here the CDR3 DNA reads TGTGCCAGCAGCCCCGGGACTAGAGCCTACGAGCAGTACTTC.

This clonotype has a count of ten or more. The library was prepared for alpha chains; this beta chain is a stray read, so its frequency means little. The genes are TRBV27 and TRBJ2-1; 11 bases fit TRBD2. The CDR3 is 15 amino acids. Germline CDR1 is MNHEY and CDR2 is SMNVEV (reference sequence). V lost 4 bases and J lost 15; bases outside the gene matches: 14. The CDR3 protein is CASSSSGRLTGMPFF. CDR3 bases: TGTGCCAGCAGTTCTAGCGGGAGGTTGACGGGAATGCCGTTCTTC.

This clonotype came up many times. This beta chain is a stray read from a library made for alpha chains; its abundance is not meaningful. V gene TRBV12-3 or TRBV12-4 combines with J gene TRBJ2-1; 8 positions match TRBD1. The CDR3 length is 15 residues. The junction had 14 bases not matched to a gene; V was cut back by 5 bases and J by 11 bases. The CDR3 sequence: CASSNGQGFRHKQFF. In DNA, the CDR3 is TGTGCCAGCAGTAACGGACAGGGTTTTCGTCACAAGCAGTTCTTC.

This clonotype is termed medium-sized. For a library built for alpha chains, this beta chain is a stray read; little rests on its size. The chain couples TRBV28 to TRBJ2-3; D is possibly TRBD1 or TRBD2 (6 bases each). CDR1 and CDR2 from the germline V gene are MDHEN and SYDVKM. This CDR3 has 15 residues. V was pared by 6 bases and J by 3 bases, with 16 bases between. The CDR3 reads CASSQIRGLTDTQYF. CDR3 sequence (DNA): TGTGCCAGCAGCCAGATCAGGGGACTTACAGATACGCAGTATTTT.

This clonotype has just a few counts. This beta chain came through as a stray read in a library set up for alpha chains, and its size says little. The V and J genes are TRBV12-3 or TRBV12-4 and TRBJ1-1; D not resolved. V was trimmed by 2 bases and J by 2 bases, leaving 9 bases between them. The CDR3 contains 14 residues. The CDR3 loop reads CASSLQAGNTEAFF. CDR3 DNA sequence: TGTGCCAGCAGTTTACAGGCGGGAAACACTGAAGCTTTCTTT.

By frequency in the sample, this clonotype is large (0.1 to 1%). Because this beta chain is a stray read in a library intended to capture alpha chains, its abundance should not be given much weight. The chain joins TRBV27 to TRBJ1-1; the D is unclear. V was trimmed by 0 bases and J by 1 base, leaving 3 bases between them. This CDR3 has 13 amino acids. Germline CDR1 is MNHEY and CDR2 is SMNVEV (reference sequence). The CDR3 DNA is TGTGCCAGCAGTTTATCACGGAACACTGAAGCTTTCTTT. It yields the protein CASSLSRNTEAFF.